These 20 T cell receptor beta chains share one sample of origin, sequenced in a study of blood T cells in healthy people across ages. Through a sample-barcoded 5' primer and a J-beta primer mix, a second PCR was run for roughly 7 to 12 cycles. TCRdb independently ran MiXCR on the 5' RACE reads; one entry per CDR3 protein. The sample shows more than 1 million distinct CDR3 sequences, 35% to 55% of them seen only once. The specimen sequenced was blood. These TCRs come from a woman aged 55 to 70 in good health.

The V gene is TRBV30, the J gene TRBJ2-7; 8 bases are shared with TRBD2. With V trimmed by 4 bases and J by 0 bases, 5 bases remained unmatched. The CDR3 consists of 14 residues. Germline loops: CDR1 GTSNPN, CDR2 SVGIG (reference sequence). The CDR3 reads CAWNGLAASYEQYF. The CDR3 DNA reads TGTGCCTGGAATGGACTAGCCGCCTCCTACGAGCAGTACTTC.

For the CDR3, the DNA is TGTGCCAGCAGGACGGACAGGGGCAGAACCGGGGAGCTGTTTTTT. Protein sequence: CASRTDRGRTGELFF. The chain has TRBV2 and TRBJ2-2, with 9 positions matching TRBD1. V lost 6 bases and J lost 5; bases outside the gene matches: 7. Germline V gene lookup returns CDR1 SNHLY and CDR2 FYNNEI. The CDR3 has 15 residues.

The chain couples TRBV5-1 to TRBJ2-2; D might be TRBD1 or TRBD2, each matching 5 bases. Trimming took off 0 bases at V and 4 bases at J, with 13 bases between the two ends. Germline V CDR1 and CDR2: SGHRS, YFSETQ. This CDR3 has 16 residues. CDR3 loop: CASSLGGYEGTGELFF. In DNA, the CDR3 is TGCGCCAGCAGCTTGGGGGGCTACGAGGGCACCGGGGAGCTGTTTTTT.

The chain has TRBV20-1 and TRBJ2-1; possibly TRBD2 for D (5 bases). The V gene's germline CDR1 is DFQATT and CDR2 SNEGSKA (reference sequence). There are 12 residues in the CDR3. Trimming removed 1 base from V and 8 bases from J, with 9 bases in between. For the CDR3, the DNA is TGCAGTGCTAGAGGGTACGGGGATGAGCAGTTCTTC. Residues: CSARGYGDEQFF.

The sample holds a few counts of this clonotype. This chain connects TRBV12-3 or TRBV12-4 to TRBJ2-1; D is undetermined. Between the trimmed V and J ends, which lost 6 bases and 8 bases, there was a span of 5 bases. The length of the CDR3 is 10 residues. CDR3 protein: CASSADEQFF. In DNA form, the CDR3 reads TGTGCCAGCAGCGCCGATGAGCAGTTCTTC.

This clonotype was seen ten or more times. The DNA of the CDR3 is TGTGCCAGTACCTCCGGGAATGAGCAGTTCTTC. Protein: CASTSGNEQFF. The chain couples TRBV12-3 or TRBV12-4 to TRBJ2-1; D is unclear. V lost 9 bases to trimming and J lost 7 bases, with 10 bases between them. The CDR3 length is 11 residues.

Regarding this clonotype: A much larger clone lies one base from this, so it may be a read error. The chain has TRBV18 and TRBJ2-6; perhaps TRBD2 as D (6 bases). This CDR3 is built from 13 residues. Germline V gives CDR1 KGHSH, CDR2 LQKENI. DNA for the CDR3: TGTGCCAGCTCACCAGGCGGGGCCAACGTCCTGATTTTC. Protein: CASSPGGANVLIF.

This clonotype has just a few counts. The chain carries TRBV7-9 and TRBJ2-1, with 7 bases fitting TRBD2. V trimming: 2 bases; J trimming: 4 bases; junction bases outside the gene matches: 5. In germline, CDR1 is SEHNR, CDR2 FQNEAQ (reference sequence). This CDR3 spans 15 amino acids. For the CDR3, the DNA is TGTGCCAGCAGCTTATTTAGCGGGTCGTACAATGAGCAGTTCTTC. Residues: CASSLFSGSYNEQFF.

Only a few counts were recorded for this clonotype. The rearrangement joins TRBV21-1 to TRBJ2-7; the D call of TRBD1 is as the table states it, not checked on the DNA. TRBV21-1 is labeled a pseudogene. The CDR3 loop spans 17 amino acids. In DNA form, the CDR3 reads TGTGCCAGCAGCAAAGCGTCGGAACAGCAAGACTCCTACGAGCAGTACTTC. Its translation: CASSKASEQQDSYEQYF.

This clonotype appeared a single time. The V and J genes are TRBV6-5 and TRBJ2-1; TRBD2 matches 8 bases. The CDR3 length is 17 residues. CDR1 and CDR2 (germline): MNHEY, SVGAGI. The junction had 15 bases not matched to a gene; V was cut back by 7 bases and J by 4 bases. CDR3 sequence: CASNYGSGTNLYNEQFF. For the CDR3, the DNA is TGTGCCAGCAATTATGGTAGCGGGACCAACCTTTACAATGAGCAGTTCTTC.

The chain recombines TRBV6-5 with TRBJ2-7, with D perhaps matching TRBD2 (5 bases). CDR1 is MNHEY and CDR2 is SVGAGI in the germline V gene. Trimming took off 0 bases at V and 3 bases at J, with 12 bases between the two ends. The CDR3 is 15 residues long. The CDR3 nucleotides are TGTGCCAGCAGTTACTCGGTAGGGAGTCTCTACGAGCAGTACTTC. Translated: CASSYSVGSLYEQYF.

The CDR3 reads CASSQVRLGPYNEQFF. CDR3 DNA sequence: TGTGCCAGCAGCCAAGTACGGCTTGGGCCCTACAATGAGCAGTTCTTC. This rearrangement joins TRBV3-1 to TRBJ2-1; D unclear. CDR1 and CDR2 from the germline V gene are LGHDT and YNNKEL (reference sequence). The length of the CDR3 is 16 residues. V dropped 1 base and J dropped 2 bases, with 12 bases sitting between them.

The chain combines TRBV7-8 with TRBJ2-5, with D perhaps matching TRBD2 (6 bases). CDR3 size: 14 residues. Germline V lookup: CDR1 SGHVS, CDR2 FQNEAQ. V lost 5 bases and J lost 7, with 17 bases in between. CDR3 in amino acids: CASSPGTGSGTQYF. The CDR3 DNA reads as TGTGCCAGCAGCCCCGGGACTGGCTCAGGGACCCAGTACTTC.

The chain carries TRBV2 and TRBJ2-3; 7 bases fit TRBD2. V was clipped by 6 bases and J by 3 bases; unmatched bases: 3. The CDR3 sequence is 13 residues long. Germline V CDR1 and CDR2: SNHLY, FYNNEI. The CDR3 nucleotides read TGTGCCAGCAGAAGACTAGCAACAGATACGCAGTATTTT. It yields the protein CASRRLATDTQYF.

This sequence joins TRBV28 and TRBJ1-2; perhaps TRBD1 as D (5 bases). V dropped 10 bases and J dropped 8 bases, with 17 bases sitting between them. The V gene's germline CDR1 is MDHEN and CDR2 SYDVKM. CDR3 length: 12 amino acids. The CDR3 spells CATRAGVSGYTF. The CDR3 DNA is TGTGCCACCAGGGCAGGAGTATCAGGCTACACCTTC.

The sample holds a few counts of this clonotype. V is TRBV6-5 and J is TRBJ2-5, with 8 positions matching TRBD1. The V gene's germline CDR1 is MNHEY and CDR2 SVGAGI. This CDR3 region has 15 residues. The trim removed 5 bases at V and 4 bases at J, leaving 9 bases unmatched. The CDR3 reads CASSPGQERIETQYF. The DNA of the CDR3 is TGTGCCAGCAGTCCGGGACAGGAAAGGATAGAGACCCAGTACTTC.

The rearrangement uses TRBV20-1 and TRBJ1-2; D might be TRBD1 (5 bases). Per the germline V gene, CDR1 is DFQATT and CDR2 is SNEGSKA (reference sequence). V was trimmed by 1 base and J by 0 bases, leaving 9 bases between them. The CDR3 is 14 amino acids. CDR3 residues: CSARVTETNYGYTF. The CDR3 nucleotides read TGCAGTGCTAGAGTGACAGAGACTAACTATGGCTACACCTTC.

There are many counts of this clonotype. The V and J genes are TRBV4-1 and TRBJ2-4; 7 positions agree with TRBD1. The CDR3 extends over 14 amino acids. Germline V gene data show CDR1 as MGHRA and CDR2 as YSYEKL. With V trimmed by 9 bases and J by 4 bases, 9 bases remained unmatched. CDR3: CASRHPGQKNIQYF. The CDR3 DNA reads TGCGCCAGTCGGCACCCGGGACAGAAAAACATTCAGTACTTC.

This clonotype was seen only a few times. V usage is TRBV19 and J usage is TRBJ2-5, with D possibly TRBD2 on 5 matching bases. The end of the DNA aligns better with TRBJ2-7, so the J call may be wrong. The CDR3 spans 14 residues. Germline lookup yields CDR1 LNHDA and CDR2 SQIVND (reference sequence). CDR3 nucleotides: TGTGCCAGTAGTAAGACTATCACCACGGACGAGCAGTACTTC. Amino acid sequence: CASSKTITTDEQYF.

This clonotype was counted only a few times. The chain links TRBV20-1 to TRBJ2-7, with 8 bases aligning to TRBD1. Germline CDR1 reads DFQATT; CDR2 reads SNEGSKA (reference sequence). The V segment lost 3 bases and the J segment 3 bases; nucleotides outside the gene matches: 1. CDR3 length: 12 amino acids. Written as DNA, the CDR3 is TGCAGTGCTAGCGGGACAGGCTACGAGCAGTACTTC. Its translation is CSASGTGYEQYF.